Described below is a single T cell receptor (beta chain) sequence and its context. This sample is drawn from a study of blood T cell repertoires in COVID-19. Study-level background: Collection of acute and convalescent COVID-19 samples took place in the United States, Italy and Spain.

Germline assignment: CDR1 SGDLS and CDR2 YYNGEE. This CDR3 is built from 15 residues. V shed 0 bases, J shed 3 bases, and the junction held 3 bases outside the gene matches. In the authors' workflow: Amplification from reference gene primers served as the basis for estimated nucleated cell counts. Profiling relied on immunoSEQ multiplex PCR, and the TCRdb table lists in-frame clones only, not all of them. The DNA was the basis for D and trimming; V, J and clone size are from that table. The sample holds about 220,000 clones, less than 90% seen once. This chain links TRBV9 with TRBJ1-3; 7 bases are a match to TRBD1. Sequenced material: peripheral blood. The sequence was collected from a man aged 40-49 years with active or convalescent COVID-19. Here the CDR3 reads CASSVAGTVGNTIYF. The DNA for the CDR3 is TGTGCCAGCAGCGTAGCTGGGACAGTTGGAAACACCATATATTTT.